These 19 T cell receptor beta chains share one sample of origin, sequenced in a study of blood T cells in healthy people across ages. Through a sample-barcoded 5' primer and a J-beta primer mix, a second PCR was run for roughly 7 to 12 cycles. TCRdb fed the 5' RACE reads into MiXCR, producing one record per CDR3 protein. The data show fewer than 900,000 distinct CDR3 sequences, roughly 34% seen once. Sequencing used blood. The receptors stem from a man between 18 and 29 years old in good health.

Comments on this clonotype: One end of the junction does not line up with germline, which may come from a read error. The CDR3 region is CACSLEGLRGQAQHF. CDR3 nucleotides: TGCGCCTGCAGCTTAGAAGGGCTCCGAGGTCAGGCCCAGCATTTT. The chain uses TRBV5-1 and TRBJ1-5; D gene ambiguous. Looked up from germline, CDR1 is SGHRS and CDR2 is YFSETQ. There are 15 residues in the CDR3.

Regarding this clonotype: Given a much more abundant clone one base away, this may be a read error. The chain joins TRBV21-1 to TRBJ1-2; TRBD1, the table's D call, lacks a check against the DNA. TRBV21-1 counts as a pseudogene. There are 16 residues in the CDR3. The CDR3 loop is CASNKGGQGENYGYTF. The CDR3 DNA reads TGTGCCAGCAACAAAGGGGGACAGGGAGAAAATTATGGCTACACCTTC.

There are a few counts of this clonotype. V and J are TRBV6-2 or TRBV6-3 and TRBJ2-1, with 9 bases aligning to TRBD1. The CDR3 totals 16 residues. Germline V gives CDR1 MNHEY, CDR2 SVGEGT. V trimming: 0 bases; J trimming: 13 bases; junction bases outside the gene matches: 13. CDR3 sequence (DNA): TGTGCCAGCAGTTACTCGTTGCACAGGGGGCGTTTAGGTCAGTTCTTC. It codes for CASSYSLHRGRLGQFF.

This clonotype has a handful of counts. The rearrangement joins TRBV5-6 to TRBJ2-3, with D possibly TRBD2 on 5 matching bases. CDR3 length: 16 amino acids. Trimming left V 4 bases short and J 0 bases short, with 15 bases between. Germline V gene sequence: CDR1 SGHDT, CDR2 YYEEEE. CDR3 DNA: TGTGCCAGCAGCCCCGGAGGTGGCACTAGCACAGATACGCAGTATTTT. Its translation is CASSPGGGTSTDTQYF.

This clonotype was recorded at least ten times. The chain employs TRBV5-1 and TRBJ1-2; D may be TRBD1 (6 bases). V was pared by 1 base and J by 8 bases, with 12 bases between. The CDR3 covers 13 residues. Germline V CDR1 and CDR2: SGHRS, YFSETQ. CDR3 DNA sequence: TGCGCCAGCAGCTTGTCGCAGGGGAGCGGCTACACCTTC. It encodes CASSLSQGSGYTF.

The chain joins TRBV5-5 to TRBJ2-7; D gene unclear. V lost 4 bases and J lost 4, with 15 bases in between. Per the germline V gene, CDR1 is SGHKS and CDR2 is YYEKEE (reference sequence). The CDR3 spans 14 residues. DNA of the CDR3: TGTGCCAGCAGCACGGGCCCCAGAAATTACGAGCAGTACTTC. This translates into CASSTGPRNYEQYF.

As regards this clonotype: One base away lies a much larger clone, so this may be a sequencing read error. This sequence joins TRBV12-3 or TRBV12-4 and TRBJ2-1; the D gene could be TRBD1 or TRBD2 (5 bases each). The CDR3 has 15 residues. The germline V and J ends were trimmed by 3 bases and 10 bases, with 19 bases remaining between them. CDR3 nucleotides: TGTGCCAGCAGTTTGAATGGGGGATTTTCCTACGAGCAGTTCTTC. Amino acids: CASSLNGGFSYEQFF.

This chain links TRBV28 with TRBJ1-2; D is uncertain. The CDR3 length is 13 residues. Trimming took off 7 bases at V and 0 bases at J, with 9 bases between the two ends. CDR1 is MDHEN and CDR2 is SYDVKM in the germline V gene. The CDR3 DNA is TGTGCCAGCATTGGAGGCCCTAACTATGGCTACACCTTC. The encoded protein is CASIGGPNYGYTF.

The chain has TRBV7-9 and TRBJ2-1; tentative D call: TRBD1 (6 bases). The length of the CDR3 is 15 residues. Germline-derived CDR1 and CDR2 are SEHNR and FQNEAQ (reference sequence). Trimming shortened V by 4 bases and J by 6 bases, and 16 bases separated the two germline ends. The CDR3: CASSSIDRLGNEQFF. CDR3 bases: TGTGCCAGCAGCTCAATTGACAGGCTGGGCAATGAGCAGTTCTTC.

This clonotype was seen ten or more times. This chain links TRBV6-2 or TRBV6-3 with TRBJ2-6; D unclear. CDR3 size: 16 residues. Germline CDR1 reads MNHEY; CDR2 reads SVGEGT. Trimming removed 7 bases at V and 0 bases at J, with 13 bases between. DNA for the CDR3: TGTGCCAGCACCCACGGCAAGGGCTCTGGGGCCAACGTCCTGACTTTC. It encodes CASTHGKGSGANVLTF.

The CDR3 sequence: CASSQFGNIQYF. Written as DNA, the CDR3 is TGTGCCAGCAGCCAATTCGGGAACATTCAGTACTTC. The gene calls are TRBV3-1 and TRBJ2-4; D is ambiguous. Deletions cut 2 bases from V and 7 bases from J, with 6 bases between. Germline-derived CDR1 and CDR2 are LGHDT and YNNKEL (reference sequence). The CDR3 extends over 12 amino acids.

V is TRBV4-3 and J is TRBJ1-1; D is unclear. Trimming pared 4 bases from V and 3 bases from J, leaving 12 bases between. Germline V gene lookup returns CDR1 LGHNA and CDR2 YSLEER. The CDR3 is 14 amino acids. CDR3 nucleotide sequence: TGCGCCAGCAGCCGTATCCCGCAGCACACTGAAGCTTTCTTT. Translation gives CASSRIPQHTEAFF.

The CDR3 spells CASSLAGTKYNSPLHF. The CDR3 coding sequence is TGCGCCAGCAGCTTAGCCGGGACAAAGTATAATTCACCCCTCCACTTT. The chain combines TRBV5-1 with TRBJ1-6, with a tentative D call TRBD1 (6 bases). CDR1 is SGHRS, CDR2 YFSETQ, per germline. This CDR3 comprises 16 residues. The V end lost 2 bases, the J end lost 4 bases, and 13 bases lay between the germline ends.

As regards this clonotype: A junction end diverges from the germline sequence, so it may reflect a read error. V gene TRBV7-6 combines with J gene TRBJ1-2; D is undetermined. The CDR3 has 13 residues. Germline assignment: CDR1 SGHVS and CDR2 FNYEAQ. The CDR3 DNA follows: TGTGCCAGCAACTTAGACCCCGGGAAGGGCTACACCTTC. Translated: CASNLDPGKGYTF.

This clonotype came up many times. The V gene is TRBV7-2, the J gene TRBJ2-7, with D possibly matching TRBD1 (5 bases). The CDR3 spans 14 residues. V gave up 4 bases and J gave up 5 bases, with 15 bases separating them. Per the germline V gene, CDR1 is SGHTA and CDR2 is FQGNSA. The CDR3 spells CASSSKTASHEQYF. Here the CDR3 DNA reads TGTGCCAGCAGCTCAAAGACAGCTTCCCACGAGCAGTACTTC.

The CDR3 loop reads CASRSWDAQYF. Written as DNA, the CDR3 is TGTGCCAGTAGGAGTTGGGATGCGCAGTATTTT. The chain links TRBV19 to TRBJ2-3; D unresolved. The germline V gene encodes CDR1 LNHDA and CDR2 SQIVND (reference sequence). The V gene lost 6 bases and the J gene lost 10 bases, with 11 bases spanning the gap. CDR3 length: 11 amino acids.

This chain joins TRBV5-1 and TRBJ2-3, with 8 bases matching TRBD1. The V and J ends lost 4 bases and 4 bases, in that order; junction bases with no gene match: 8. The germline V gene encodes CDR1 SGHRS and CDR2 YFSETQ. The CDR3 runs 15 residues. The CDR3 is CASSADRVGADTQYF. The CDR3 DNA reads as TGCGCCAGCAGCGCGGACAGGGTAGGAGCAGATACGCAGTATTTT.

This clonotype has a count of ten or more. As DNA, the CDR3 is TGTGCCAGCACAAGCACAGATACGCAGTATTTT. It encodes CASTSTDTQYF. This chain joins TRBV7-2 and TRBJ2-3, with D unresolved. The V end was cut by 7 bases, the J end by 0 bases, with 2 bases between. CDR1 and CDR2 (germline): SGHTA, FQGNSA. The CDR3 loop spans 11 amino acids.

The V gene is TRBV5-1, the J gene TRBJ1-4; 8 bases agree with TRBD1. The CDR3 is 15 residues long. Germline trimming cut 5 bases from V and 6 bases from J; bases unmatched to any gene: 9. Germline loops: CDR1 SGHRS, CDR2 YFSETQ. CDR3: CASSRQGRMDEKLFF. CDR3 bases: TGCGCCAGCAGTAGACAGGGGAGAATGGATGAAAAACTGTTTTTT.